The rows below give T cell receptor beta chains drawn from one sample of a study of human T cells and chemical hapten exposure. TCRdb reanalysed the RACE reads using MiXCR and keeps one entry per CDR3 protein. The table has approximately 350,000 distinct CDR3 sequences, about 6.9% seen once. The sequences come from whole blood, collected in connection with sensitization to the hapten diphenylcyclopropenone (DPC). These receptors all come from a woman under 30 with alopecia areata. Some clones in this sample may be carry-over from other donors' samples. Each CDR3 is given with its conserved first and last residue. Fields, in order: D gene, clone size, V gene, J gene, CDR3 DNA, CDR3 protein. A D gene is named only where the DNA matches it firmly. Clone sizes are given selectively: once, few, many, or a class where the clone is expanded.

TRBD1	NA	TRBV6-5	TRBJ1-4	TGTGCCAGCAGACCCGACAGGGGGCGCGAAAAACTGTTTTTT	CASRPDRGREKLFF
NA	many	TRBV7-2	TRBJ1-1	TGTGCCAGCAGCCGCGCGGTAGGGGGTGAAGCTTTCTTT	CASSRAVGGEAFF
TRBD1	many	TRBV7-4	TRBJ1-5	TGTGCCAGCAGCTTAGGTCTGGACAGGGGGCAAATTAGCAATCAGCCCCAGCATTTT	CASSLGLDRGQISNQPQHF
TRBD1	once	TRBV7-6	TRBJ2-3	TGTGCCAGCAGCTCCTTCCCAGCTGGGGGGGACAGGGAGCCAGATACGCAGTATTTT	CASSSFPAGGDREPDTQYF
NA	few	TRBV27	TRBJ2-7	TGTGCCAGCAGTTTGGTGGGGGTGGGCTACGAGCAGTACTTC	CASSLVGVGYEQYF
NA	few	TRBV18	TRBJ1-1	TGTGCCAGCTCACCACCGGCCGGGAAGAACACTGAAGCTTTCTTT	CASSPPAGKNTEAFF
TRBD2	NA	TRBV2	TRBJ2-1	TGTGCCAGCAGACGGACTAGCGGGGGGGCCCATGAGCAGTTCTTC	CASRRTSGGAHEQFF
NA	many	TRBV29-1	TRBJ2-1	TGCAGCCTAAACCGCGCAGGGAGCTCCTACAATGAGCAGTTCTTC	CSLNRAGSSYNEQFF
TRBD1	many	TRBV27	TRBJ1-1	TGTGCCACCACAAGGGTCAGGGGGCCGAACACTGAAGCTTTCTTT	CATTRVRGPNTEAFF
NA	many	TRBV15	TRBJ1-5	TGTGCCACCAGCACCGGAAATCAGCCCCAGCATTTT	CATSTGNQPQHF
TRBD1	NA	TRBV7-9	TRBJ2-2	TGTGCCAGCAGCTGGGGACAGGGGGCAGACGGGGAGCTGTTTTTT	CASSWGQGADGELFF
TRBD1	NA	TRBV24-1	TRBJ2-2	TGTGCCACCACGGGGACAGGGGGCACCGGGGAGCTGTTTTTT	CATTGTGGTGELFF
TRBD1	few	TRBV6-2/TRBV6-3	TRBJ2-2	TGTGCCAGCAGTTACCTCGACAGGGGATGGGTGACCGGGGAGCTGTTTTTT	CASSYLDRGWVTGELFF
TRBD1	NA	TRBV20-1	TRBJ2-1	TGCAGTGCGTGGGACAGAAACAATGAGCAGTTCTTC	CSAWDRNNEQFF
NA	NA	TRBV10-2	TRBJ2-4	TGCGCCACGAAGGGGGTTGCCAAAAACATTCAGTACTTC	CATKGVAKNIQYF
TRBD2	many	TRBV6-2/TRBV6-3	TRBJ2-1	TGTGCCAGCAGCCTGACTGGCGGGGGTTCCTACAATGAGCAGTTCTTC	CASSLTGGGSYNEQFF